Presented here are 19 T cell receptor beta chains from one specimen sequenced in a study of blood T cell repertoires in COVID-19. This table comes from immunoSEQ multiplex PCR, and its TCRdb copy is limited to in-frame clones, with some not included. The sample lists some 150,000 clones, 89% occurring once. The sample taken for sequencing was PBMCs or T cells enriched from blood (not recorded which). The receptors stem from a young woman who had recovered from COVID-19.

This clone was observed a single time. The gene calls are TRBV27 and TRBJ1-1; the match to TRBD1 covers 8 bases. CDR3 size: 16 residues. V shed 4 bases, J shed 0 bases, and the junction held 7 bases outside the gene matches. Per germline, CDR1 MNHEY and CDR2 SMNVEV (reference sequence). CDR3 residues: CASSSRTGTMNTEAFF. The DNA of the CDR3 is TGTGCCAGCAGTTCTCGGACAGGGACTATGAACACTGAAGCTTTCTTT.

The V gene is TRBV18, the J gene TRBJ1-1; D is possibly TRBD1 (6 bases). The CDR3 sequence is 13 residues long. Trimming cost V 10 bases and J 4 bases, with 16 bases left between them. Germline V gene data show CDR1 as KGHSH and CDR2 as LQKENI. CDR3 protein: CATLRDTSTEAFF. CDR3 in DNA: TGTGCCACCCTAAGGGACACCTCCACTGAAGCTTTCTTT.

This rearrangement joins TRBV19 to TRBJ2-3; 7 nucleotides align to TRBD2. This CDR3 contains 14 residues. The germline V gene encodes CDR1 LNHDA and CDR2 SQIVND (reference sequence). Trimming removed 3 bases from V and 6 bases from J; junction bases left unmatched: 6. CDR3 bases: TGTGCCAGTAGTATCGGACTAGAAACGGATACGCAGTATTTT. Translating it yields CASSIGLETDTQYF.

V usage is TRBV7-9 and J usage is TRBJ2-2; TRBD1 might be the D (6 bases). Germline values: CDR1 SEHNR, CDR2 FQNEAQ (reference sequence). This CDR3 has 17 amino acids. Trimming removed 4 bases from V and 1 base from J, with 16 bases in between. The CDR3 loop reads CASSWSKTGRNTGELFF. The CDR3 DNA reads TGTGCCAGCAGCTGGTCTAAGACAGGAAGGAACACCGGGGAGCTGTTTTTT.

The chain is built from TRBV6-1 and TRBJ1-4, with D possibly matching TRBD1 (6 bases). Deletions cut 1 base from V and 7 bases from J, with 10 bases between. The length of the CDR3 is 14 residues. From germline, CDR1 is MNHNS and CDR2 SASEGT. CDR3 DNA: TGTGCCAGCAGTGAAGGGACAGCAACTGAAAAACTGTTTTTT. Its translation is CASSEGTATEKLFF.

The V gene is TRBV28, the J gene TRBJ2-7; tentative D call: TRBD1 (6 bases). Trimming took 3 bases from V and 5 from J, leaving 14 bases between them. The CDR3 spans 14 residues. The germline gives CDR1 MDHEN, CDR2 SYDVKM. The CDR3 loop reads CASSFGTYPHEQYF. The CDR3 nucleotides are TGTGCCAGCAGTTTTGGGACATACCCCCACGAGCAGTACTTC.

The chain carries TRBV28 and TRBJ1-1, with a possible D match to TRBD1 (5 bases). V was clipped by 5 bases and J by 5 bases, with 15 bases between them. CDR1 is MDHEN and CDR2 is SYDVKM in the germline V gene. This CDR3 has 14 amino acids. The CDR3 sequence is CASSPLREGTEAFF. The CDR3 DNA sequence: TGTGCCAGCAGTCCCCTCAGGGAAGGTACTGAAGCTTTCTTT. The variable domain in full, with the rest retrieved from reference TRBV28 and TRBJ1-1, is DVKVTQSSRYLVKRTGEKVFLECVQDMDHENMFWYRQDPGLGLRLIYFSYDVKMKEKGDIPEGYSVSREKKERFSLILESASTNQTSMYLCASSPLREGTEAFFGQGTRLTVV.

The rearrangement uses TRBV27 and TRBJ2-3, with D maybe TRBD1 (5 bases). This CDR3 has 14 amino acids. Deletions cut 6 bases from V and 0 bases from J, with 10 bases between. The germline V gene has CDR1 MNHEY and CDR2 SMNVEV (reference sequence). The CDR3 DNA is TGTGCCAGCAGCTCTTGGGGCAGCACAGATACGCAGTATTTT. Translation gives CASSSWGSTDTQYF.

This rearrangement joins TRBV7-2 to TRBJ2-7; maybe TRBD2 (6 bases). V was cut by 2 bases and J by 4 bases, with 12 bases left in between. From germline, CDR1 is SGHTA and CDR2 FQGNSA. CDR3 length: 14 residues. The CDR3 loop is CASSLSGAGYEQYF. CDR3 nucleotides: TGTGCCAGCAGCTTATCGGGAGCCGGGTACGAGCAGTACTTC.

This chain uses TRBV7-9 with TRBJ2-7, with 11 bases fitting TRBD1. Trimming took 0 bases from V and 2 from J; bases not matched to a gene: 6. Germline V CDR1 and CDR2: SEHNR, FQNEAQ (reference sequence). CDR3 length: 17 residues. Here the CDR3 DNA reads TGTGCCAGCAGCTTAGCGCTCGGGACAGGGGGTGCCTACGAGCAGTACTTC. It codes for CASSLALGTGGAYEQYF. Full variable domain (rest looked up from reference TRBV7-9 and TRBJ2-7): DTGVSQNPRHKITKRGQNVTFRCDPISEHNRLYWYRQTLGQGPEFLTYFQNEAQLEKSRLLSDRFSAERPKGSFSTLEIQRTEQGDSAMYLCASSLALGTGGAYEQYFGPGTRLTVT.

CDR3 nucleotide sequence: TGTGCCAGCAGCCCTCCGACCGGGAATTCACCCCTCCACTTT. Amino acids: CASSPPTGNSPLHF. V is TRBV7-9 and J is TRBJ1-6; D remains unclear. The CDR3 covers 14 residues. Germline V gene sequence: CDR1 SEHNR, CDR2 FQNEAQ (reference sequence). V shed 5 bases and J shed 7 bases, with 12 bases lying between them. The variable domain in full, completed from reference TRBV7-9 and TRBJ1-6, reads DTGVSQNPRHKITKRGQNVTFRCDPISEHNRLYWYRQTLGQGPEFLTYFQNEAQLEKSRLLSDRFSAERPKGSFSTLEIQRTEQGDSAMYLCASSPPTGNSPLHFGNGTRLTVT.

The chain is built from TRBV7-9 and TRBJ1-1; 7 bases agree with TRBD1. This CDR3 comprises 16 residues. J was trimmed by 2 bases and V by 5 bases; bases with no gene match: 11. From germline, CDR1 is SEHNR and CDR2 FQNEAQ (reference sequence). The chain's CDR3 is CASSPRTGGGNTEAFF. The DNA for the CDR3 is TGTGCCAGCAGCCCGCGGACAGGAGGAGGTAACACTGAAGCTTTCTTT.

CDR3 nucleotide sequence: TGTGCCAGCAGCCAATCTACAGGGAGCGACGTGAACACTGAAGCTTTCTTT. This encodes CASSQSTGSDVNTEAFF. V gene TRBV3-1 (or the pseudogene TRBV3-2) combines with J gene TRBJ1-1, with D possibly TRBD1 on 6 matching bases. Trimming took 2 bases from V and 0 from J, leaving 16 bases between them. CDR3 length equals 17 residues. Germline V CDR1 and CDR2: LGHDT, YNNKEL (reference sequence).

The chain combines TRBV5-1 with TRBJ2-7; maybe TRBD1 (5 bases). This CDR3 has 13 residues. Germline V lookup: CDR1 SGHRS, CDR2 YFSETQ. Trimming took 0 bases from V and 4 from J, leaving 8 bases between them. The CDR3 region has the DNA TGCGCCAGCAGCTTGGAGGGGCGGTACGAGCAGTACTTC. The encoded protein is CASSLEGRYEQYF.

The chain links TRBV4-1 to TRBJ2-5; TRBD2 matches at 7 bases. The V and J ends lost 1 base and 0 bases, in that order; junction bases with no gene match: 11. Germline V gene data show CDR1 as MGHRA and CDR2 as YSYEKL. The CDR3 spans 18 residues. This CDR3 reads CASSQGPPGLLYQETQYF. The CDR3 bases are TGCGCCAGCAGCCAAGGTCCTCCGGGACTATTGTACCAAGAGACCCAGTACTTC.

The chain uses TRBV30 and TRBJ2-3; D ambiguous. V dropped 0 bases and J dropped 0 bases, with 4 bases sitting between them. The germline V gene encodes CDR1 GTSNPN and CDR2 SVGIG (reference sequence). The CDR3 loop spans 13 amino acids. This chain's CDR3 is CAWSVASTDTQYF. DNA of the CDR3: TGTGCCTGGAGTGTAGCTAGCACAGATACGCAGTATTTT.

J is TRBJ1-1 and V is TRBV4-1; D possibly corresponds to TRBD1 (6 bases). The V gene's germline CDR1 is MGHRA and CDR2 YSYEKL. The ends were cut back, 2 bases at V and 1 base at J, with 14 bases in the middle. The CDR3 consists of 16 residues. CDR3 bases: TGCGCCAGCAGCCAATATGGGGAAGGGGGGAACACTGAAGCTTTCTTT. Translating it yields CASSQYGEGGNTEAFF.

The chain links TRBV4-2 to TRBJ2-3; a possible D gene is TRBD2 (5 bases). V gave up 0 bases and J gave up 3 bases, with 10 bases separating them. CDR1 is LGHNA and CDR2 is YNFKEQ in the germline V gene. The CDR3 spans 15 residues. CDR3: CASSQEAGQTDTQYF. The CDR3 DNA reads TGTGCCAGCAGCCAAGAGGCGGGCCAAACAGATACGCAGTATTTT.

The chain employs TRBV2 and TRBJ2-3; 10 bases line up with TRBD2. The junction had 10 bases not matched to a gene; V was cut back by 2 bases and J by 5 bases. Germline V lookup: CDR1 SNHLY, CDR2 FYNNEI. The CDR3 totals 17 residues. The CDR3 loop is CASSEWVLAGVGDTQYF. CDR3 DNA: TGTGCCAGCAGTGAATGGGTGCTAGCGGGAGTAGGAGATACGCAGTATTTT.